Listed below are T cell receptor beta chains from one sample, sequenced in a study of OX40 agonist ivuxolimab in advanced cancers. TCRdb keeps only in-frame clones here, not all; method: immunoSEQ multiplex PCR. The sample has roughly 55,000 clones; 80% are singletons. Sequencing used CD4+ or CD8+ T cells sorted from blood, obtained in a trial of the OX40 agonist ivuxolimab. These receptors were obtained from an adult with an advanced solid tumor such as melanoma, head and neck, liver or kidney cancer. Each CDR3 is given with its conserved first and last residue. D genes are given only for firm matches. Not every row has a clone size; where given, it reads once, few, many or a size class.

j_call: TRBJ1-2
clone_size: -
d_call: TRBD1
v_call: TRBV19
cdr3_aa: CASTLQVRRTGPYGYTF
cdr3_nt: TGTGCCAGTACCCTCCAGGTCAGGAGGACAGGGCCCTATGGCTACACCTTC

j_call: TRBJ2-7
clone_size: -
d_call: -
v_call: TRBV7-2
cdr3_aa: CASSLESRVYEQYF
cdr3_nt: TGTGCCAGCAGCTTAGAGTCCAGGGTCTACGAGCAGTACTTC

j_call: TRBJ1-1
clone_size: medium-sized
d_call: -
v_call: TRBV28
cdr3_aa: CASTPAVGGPGAFF
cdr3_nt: TGTGCCAGCACCCCCGCGGTCGGGGGCCCGGGAGCTTTCTTT

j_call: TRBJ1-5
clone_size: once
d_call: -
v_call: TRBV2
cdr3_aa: CASSVRQVNQPQHF
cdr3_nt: TGTGCCAGCAGTGTTAGGCAGGTTAATCAGCCCCAGCATTTT

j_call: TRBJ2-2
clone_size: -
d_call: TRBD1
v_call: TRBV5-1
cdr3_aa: CASSSRTGDDTGELFF
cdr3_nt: TGCGCCAGCAGCTCACGGACAGGGGATGACACCGGGGAGCTGTTTTTT

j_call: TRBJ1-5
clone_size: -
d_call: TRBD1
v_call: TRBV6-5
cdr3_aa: CASSYPDRGGSPQHF
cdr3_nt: TGTGCCAGCAGTTACCCGGACAGGGGGGGATCGCCCCAGCATTTT

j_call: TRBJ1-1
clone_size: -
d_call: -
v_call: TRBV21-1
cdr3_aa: CASSIRGVYRNTEAFF
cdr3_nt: TGTGCCAGCAGCATCCGAGGGGTTTATCGGAACACTGAAGCTTTCTTT

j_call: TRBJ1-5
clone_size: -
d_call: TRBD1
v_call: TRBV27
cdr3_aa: CASSPGLDDRGFNQPQHF
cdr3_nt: TGTGCCAGCAGTCCCGGTTTAGACGACAGGGGGTTTAATCAGCCCCAGCATTTT

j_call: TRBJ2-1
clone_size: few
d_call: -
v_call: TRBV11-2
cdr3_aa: CASSPTADSANEQFF
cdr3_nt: TGTGCCAGCAGCCCGACGGCGGACAGTGCCAATGAGCAGTTCTTC

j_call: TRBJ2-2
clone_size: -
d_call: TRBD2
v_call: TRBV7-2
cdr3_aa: CASSPLAVAGELFF
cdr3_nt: TGTGCCAGCAGCCCCCTAGCGGTCGCCGGGGAGCTGTTTTTT

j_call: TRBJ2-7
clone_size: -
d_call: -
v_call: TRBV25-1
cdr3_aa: CASSAMEGVSYEQYF
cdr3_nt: TGTGCCAGCAGTGCGATGGAGGGGGTATCCTACGAGCAGTACTTC

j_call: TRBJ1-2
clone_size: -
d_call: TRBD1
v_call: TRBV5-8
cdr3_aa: CASSLDRGLGGYTF
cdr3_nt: TGTGCCAGCAGCTTGGACAGGGGCTTGGGTGGCTACACCTTC

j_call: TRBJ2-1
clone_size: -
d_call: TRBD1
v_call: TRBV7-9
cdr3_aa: CASSLEGTAYNEQFF
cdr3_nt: TGTGCCAGCAGCTTAGAAGGGACAGCATACAATGAGCAGTTCTTC

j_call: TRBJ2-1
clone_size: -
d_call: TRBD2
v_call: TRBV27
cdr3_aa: CASSPPGSGRPQFF
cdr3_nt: TGTGCCAGCAGTCCCCCCGGTAGCGGGAGGCCGCAGTTCTTC

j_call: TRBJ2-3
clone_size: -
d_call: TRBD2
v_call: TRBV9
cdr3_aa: CASSSGTSGDTQYF
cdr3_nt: TGTGCCAGCAGCTCTGGGACTAGCGGAGATACGCAGTATTTT

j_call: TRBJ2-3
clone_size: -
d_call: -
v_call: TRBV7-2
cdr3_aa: CASSLDTPRAQYF
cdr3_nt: TGTGCCAGCAGCTTAGACACCCCGAGGGCGCAGTATTTT

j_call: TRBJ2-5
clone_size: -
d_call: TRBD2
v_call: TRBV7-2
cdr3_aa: CASSAGGRETQYF
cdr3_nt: TGTGCCAGCAGCGCCGGGGGGAGGGAGACCCAGTACTTC

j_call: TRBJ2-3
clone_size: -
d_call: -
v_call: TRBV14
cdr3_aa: CASSQDSRGPWDTQYF
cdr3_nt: TGTGCCAGCAGCCAAGATTCCCGGGGCCCGTGGGACACGCAGTATTTT

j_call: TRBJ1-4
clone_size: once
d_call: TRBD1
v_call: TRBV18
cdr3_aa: CASSLGQGEKLFF
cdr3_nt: TGTGCCAGCTCACTAGGACAGGGGGAAAAACTGTTTTTT

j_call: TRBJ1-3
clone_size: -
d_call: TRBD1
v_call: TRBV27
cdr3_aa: CGVRDSSGNTIYF
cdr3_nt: TGTGGGGTCCGGGACAGCTCTGGAAACACCATATATTTT

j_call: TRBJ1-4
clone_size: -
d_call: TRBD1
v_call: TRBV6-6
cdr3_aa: CASRGQGGEKLFF
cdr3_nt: TGTGCCAGCCGGGGACAGGGGGGAGAAAAACTGTTTTTT

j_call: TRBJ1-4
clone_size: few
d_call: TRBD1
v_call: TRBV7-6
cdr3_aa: CASSHRQGPANEKLFF
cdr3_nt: TGTGCCAGCAGTCATAGACAGGGGCCAGCTAATGAAAAACTGTTTTTT

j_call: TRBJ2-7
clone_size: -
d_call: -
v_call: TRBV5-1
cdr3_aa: CASSLGDSASRYGEQYF
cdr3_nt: TGCGCCAGCAGCTTGGGGGACTCGGCTAGCCGGTACGGTGAGCAGTACTTC

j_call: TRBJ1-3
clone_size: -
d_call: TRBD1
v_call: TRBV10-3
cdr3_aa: CAISESGQGAVSGNTIYF
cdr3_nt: TGTGCCATCAGTGAGTCGGGGCAGGGGGCTGTTTCTGGAAACACCATATATTTT

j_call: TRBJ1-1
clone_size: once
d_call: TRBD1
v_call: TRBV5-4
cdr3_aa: CASSQTWDRAPWAFF
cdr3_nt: TGTGCCAGCAGCCAAACCTGGGACAGGGCCCCTTGGGCTTTCTTT

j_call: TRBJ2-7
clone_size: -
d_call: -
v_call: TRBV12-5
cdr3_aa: CASGNDRRGTYEQYF
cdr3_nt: TGTGCTAGTGGTAATGACAGGCGGGGGACCTACGAGCAGTACTTC

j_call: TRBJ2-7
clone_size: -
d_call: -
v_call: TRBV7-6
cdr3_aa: CASSPSEAQIGQYF
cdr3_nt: TGTGCCAGCAGCCCCAGTGAGGCCCAAATCGGGCAGTACTTC

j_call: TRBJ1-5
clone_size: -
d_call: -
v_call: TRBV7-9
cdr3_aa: CASSSWDGRSNQPQHF
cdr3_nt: TGTGCCAGCAGCTCGTGGGACGGGAGGAGCAATCAGCCCCAGCATTTT

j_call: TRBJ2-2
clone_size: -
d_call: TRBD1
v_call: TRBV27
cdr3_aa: CASSYDRGGTGELFF
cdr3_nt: TGTGCCAGCAGTTACGACAGGGGAGGAACCGGGGAGCTGTTTTTT

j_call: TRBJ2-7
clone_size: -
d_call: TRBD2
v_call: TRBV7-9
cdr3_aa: CASSPGRTSGAYEQYF
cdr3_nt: TGTGCCAGCAGCCCCGGACGGACTAGCGGGGCCTACGAGCAGTACTTC

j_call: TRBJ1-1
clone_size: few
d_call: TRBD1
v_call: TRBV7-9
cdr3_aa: CASSPGRAGGGNTEAFF
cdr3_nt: TGTGCCAGCAGCCCGGGACGGGCAGGGGGCGGAAACACTGAAGCTTTCTTT

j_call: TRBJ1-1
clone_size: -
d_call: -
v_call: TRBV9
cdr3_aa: CASSEPKDSLRPAAFF
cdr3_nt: TGTGCCAGCAGCGAACCTAAGGACAGCTTGAGACCTGCTGCTTTCTTT

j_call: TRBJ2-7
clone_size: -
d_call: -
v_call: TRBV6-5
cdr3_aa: CASSPVIRGEIVF
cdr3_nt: TGTGCCAGCAGCCCGGTGATCAGGGGGGAGATCGTTTTC

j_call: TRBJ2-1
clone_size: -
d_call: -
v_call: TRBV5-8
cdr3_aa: CASSLGTDYNEQFF
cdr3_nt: TGTGCCAGCAGCTTGGGGACAGACTACAATGAGCAGTTCTTC

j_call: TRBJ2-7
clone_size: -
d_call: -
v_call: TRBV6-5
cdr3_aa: CASTTRGGYEQYF
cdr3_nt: TGTGCCAGCACCACACGGGGCGGTTACGAGCAGTACTTC

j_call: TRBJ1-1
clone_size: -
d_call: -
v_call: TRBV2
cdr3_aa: CASSVRAGENTEAFF
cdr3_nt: TGTGCCAGCAGTGTTAGGGCAGGGGAGAACACTGAAGCTTTCTTT

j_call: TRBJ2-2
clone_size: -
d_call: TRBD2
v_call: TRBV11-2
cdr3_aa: CASSDRRRGSTGELFF
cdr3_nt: TGTGCCAGCAGCGACCGGCGGCGGGGGTCCACCGGGGAGCTGTTTTTT

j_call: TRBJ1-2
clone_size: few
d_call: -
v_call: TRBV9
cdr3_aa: CASSPPLGIDPYGYTF
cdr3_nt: TGTGCCAGCAGCCCCCCCTTAGGGATCGACCCCTATGGCTACACCTTC

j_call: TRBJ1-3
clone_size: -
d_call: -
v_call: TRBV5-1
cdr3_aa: CASSLAPGVAGNTIYF
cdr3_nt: TGCGCCAGCAGCTTGGCGCCAGGGGTCGCTGGAAACACCATATATTTT

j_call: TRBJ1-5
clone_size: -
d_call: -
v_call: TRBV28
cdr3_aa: CASSPPRGGRDQPQHF
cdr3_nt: TGTGCCAGCAGTCCCCCGCGCGGGGGCCGGGATCAGCCCCAGCATTTT

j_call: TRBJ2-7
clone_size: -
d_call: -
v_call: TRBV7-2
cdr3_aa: CASSLQKEQYF
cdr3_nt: TGTGCCAGCAGCCTCCAGAAGGAGCAGTACTTC

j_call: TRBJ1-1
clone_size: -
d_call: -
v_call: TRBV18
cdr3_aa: CASSLQGRDTEAFF
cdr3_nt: TGTGCCAGCTCCCTACAGGGAAGGGACACTGAAGCTTTCTTT

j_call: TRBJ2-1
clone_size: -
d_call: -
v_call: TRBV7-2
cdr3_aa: CASSSQRAQQFF
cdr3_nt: TGTGCCAGCAGCTCTCAGCGGGCCCAGCAGTTCTTC

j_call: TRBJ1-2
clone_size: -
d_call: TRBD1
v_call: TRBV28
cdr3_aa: CASTRDRGYGYTF
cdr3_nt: TGTGCCAGCACCAGGGACAGGGGCTATGGCTACACCTTC

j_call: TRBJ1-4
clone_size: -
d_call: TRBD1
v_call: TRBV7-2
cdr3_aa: CASSLGQNNEKLFF
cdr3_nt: TGTGCCAGCAGCTTGGGACAGAATAATGAAAAACTGTTTTTT

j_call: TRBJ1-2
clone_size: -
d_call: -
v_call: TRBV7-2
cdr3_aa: CASSPIRGYTF
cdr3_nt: TGTGCCAGCAGCCCTATCCGGGGCTACACCTTC

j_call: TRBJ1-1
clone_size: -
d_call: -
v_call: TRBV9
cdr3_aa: CASSVAGLNTEAFF
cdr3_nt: TGTGCCAGCAGCGTAGCCGGTCTGAACACTGAAGCTTTCTTT

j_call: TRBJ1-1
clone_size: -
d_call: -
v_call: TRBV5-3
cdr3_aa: CARSVPGNTEAFF
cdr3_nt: TGTGCCAGAAGCGTCCCGGGGAACACTGAAGCTTTCTTT

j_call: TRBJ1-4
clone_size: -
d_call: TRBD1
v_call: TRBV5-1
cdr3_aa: CASRGTGNEKLFF
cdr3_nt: TGCGCCAGCAGGGGGACAGGGAATGAAAAACTGTTTTTT

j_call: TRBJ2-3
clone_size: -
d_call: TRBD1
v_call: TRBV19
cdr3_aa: CASSKAAPGQGLDTQYF
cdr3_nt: TGTGCCAGTTCAAAGGCCGCACCGGGACAGGGCCTAGATACGCAGTATTTT

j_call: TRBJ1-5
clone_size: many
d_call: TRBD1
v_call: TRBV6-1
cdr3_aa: CASSLDRDQPQHF
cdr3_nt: TGTGCCAGCAGCCTGGACAGGGATCAGCCCCAGCATTTT

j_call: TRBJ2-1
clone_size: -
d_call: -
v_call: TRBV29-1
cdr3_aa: CSALPGAPYNEQFF
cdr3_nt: TGCAGCGCACTGCCGGGGGCGCCTTACAATGAGCAGTTCTTC

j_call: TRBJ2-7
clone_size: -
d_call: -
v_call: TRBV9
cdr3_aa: CASSVHHSGAYEQYF
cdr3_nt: TGTGCCAGCAGCGTACACCACTCTGGGGCCTACGAGCAGTACTTC

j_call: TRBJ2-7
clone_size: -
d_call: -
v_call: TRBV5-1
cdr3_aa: CASRGANRAYEQYF
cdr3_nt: TGCGCCAGCAGGGGGGCTAACAGGGCCTACGAGCAGTACTTC

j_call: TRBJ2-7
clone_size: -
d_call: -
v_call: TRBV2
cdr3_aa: CASTRGGTAMYEQYF
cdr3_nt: TGTGCCAGCACGAGAGGAGGGACAGCGATGTACGAGCAGTACTTC